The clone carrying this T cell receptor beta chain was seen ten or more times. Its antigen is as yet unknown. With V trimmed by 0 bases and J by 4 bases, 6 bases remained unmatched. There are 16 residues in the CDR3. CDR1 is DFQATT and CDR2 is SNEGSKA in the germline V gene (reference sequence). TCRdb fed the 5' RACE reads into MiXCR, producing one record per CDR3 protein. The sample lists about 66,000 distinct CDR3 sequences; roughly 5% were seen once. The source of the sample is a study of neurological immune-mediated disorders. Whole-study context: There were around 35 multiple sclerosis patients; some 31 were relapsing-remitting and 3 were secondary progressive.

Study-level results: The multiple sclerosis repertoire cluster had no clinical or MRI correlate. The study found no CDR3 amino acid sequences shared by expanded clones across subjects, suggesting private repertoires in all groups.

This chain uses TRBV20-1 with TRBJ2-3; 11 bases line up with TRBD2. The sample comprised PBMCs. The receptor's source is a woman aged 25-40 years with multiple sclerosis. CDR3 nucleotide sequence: TGCAGTGCTAGAGACCTTCTAGCGGGGGGCCCAGATACGCAGTATTTT. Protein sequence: CSARDLLAGGPDTQYF.